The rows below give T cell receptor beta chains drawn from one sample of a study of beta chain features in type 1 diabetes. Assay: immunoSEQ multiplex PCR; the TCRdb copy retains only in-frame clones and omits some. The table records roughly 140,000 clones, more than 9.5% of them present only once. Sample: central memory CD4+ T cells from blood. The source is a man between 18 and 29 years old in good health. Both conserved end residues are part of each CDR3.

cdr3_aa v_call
CASSETGTGVGYTF TRBV5-1
CASSTQASAGTGAFF TRBV5-1
CASKRGRVGLYEQYF TRBV27
CASSPTPQRNTGELFF TRBV5-1
CASSQESPTRISYNEQFF TRBV4-1
CASSLAGVRNEQFF TRBV7-2
CASSSTSTDTQYF TRBV21-1
CASSFRGNTEAFF TRBV7-2
CASSLEGRARVGTEAFF TRBV5-4
CASSVEGVEGYTF TRBV9
CASSPKPGQGGSPLHF TRBV7-2
CASSDRAGANYGYTF TRBV25-1